These 29 T cell receptor beta chains originate from one sample sequenced in a study of CD8 T cell repertoires and HIV-1 epitope variants. Sequencing was performed with immunoSEQ multiplex PCR; in TCRdb, only in-frame clones are kept and a portion is missing. This table has more than 85,000 clones, around 67% appearing once. The source material was uncultured baseline CD8+ T cells from peripheral blood mononuclear cells (PBMCs). These receptors came from a male donor with HIV.

J is TRBJ2-1 and V is TRBV5-1, with a weak D call TRBD2 (6 bases). Trimming took 0 bases from V and 3 from J, leaving 10 bases between them. Germline CDR1 reads SGHRS; CDR2 reads YFSETQ. The CDR3 has 15 amino acids. The CDR3 is CASSLALANYNEQFF. CDR3 in DNA: TGCGCCAGCAGCTTGGCACTAGCTAACTACAATGAGCAGTTCTTC.

The count of this clone is one. The chain is built from TRBV28 and TRBJ1-6; D unresolved. V lost 2 bases and J 8 bases, leaving 10 bases between the germline ends. Germline CDR1 is MDHEN and CDR2 is SYDVKM. The length of the CDR3 is 14 residues. In DNA form, the CDR3 reads TGTGCCAGCAGTTTAAGGCAGGACGATTCACCCCTCCACTTT. Protein product: CASSLRQDDSPLHF.

This clone was counted between two and nine times. The chain uses TRBV18 and TRBJ2-1; D is possibly TRBD2 (5 bases). Between the trimmed V and J ends, which lost 4 bases and 7 bases, there was a span of 20 bases. CDR3 length equals 16 residues. In germline, CDR1 is KGHSH, CDR2 LQKENI. The CDR3 region has the DNA TGTGCCAGCTCACAGGAGGCAACAACCGTTGGGAATGAGCAGTTCTTC. Translation gives CASSQEATTVGNEQFF.

The sample holds a few counts of this clone. The chain employs TRBV27 and TRBJ1-5; D unclear. With 3 bases removed from V and 0 bases from J, the gap between germline ends came to 3 bases. The V gene's germline CDR1 is MNHEY and CDR2 SMNVEV (reference sequence). This CDR3 region has 13 residues. Here the CDR3 reads CASSFNSNQPQHF. CDR3 DNA: TGTGCCAGCAGTTTTAATAGCAATCAGCCCCAGCATTTT.

The chain couples TRBV19 to TRBJ2-3; the match to TRBD1 covers 7 bases. V shed 5 bases and J 0 bases; nucleotides not matched to a gene: 2. Germline-derived CDR1 and CDR2 are LNHDA and SQIVND (reference sequence). The CDR3 is 14 amino acids. CDR3 sequence: CASSQTGSTDTQYF. DNA of the CDR3: TGTGCCAGTAGTCAGACAGGGAGCACAGATACGCAGTATTTT.

The chain combines TRBV6-1 with TRBJ2-2; 7 bases line up with TRBD1. Germline CDR1 MNHNS, CDR2 SASEGT. The ends lost 0 bases at V and 7 bases at J; junction bases unmatched: 8. This CDR3 has 16 residues. In DNA, the CDR3 is TGTGCCAGCAGTGAAGCCCTGACAGGGTGGGGCGGGGAGCTGTTTTTT. Residues: CASSEALTGWGGELFF.

The gene calls are TRBV11-2 and TRBJ2-1, with 10 bases lining up with TRBD1. V lost 5 bases to trimming and J lost 4 bases; unmatched junction nucleotides: 11. Germline V gene lookup returns CDR1 SGHAT and CDR2 FQNNGV. The CDR3 totals 17 residues. The CDR3 DNA sequence: TGTGCCAGCAGCCCAGCCCCCGGGACAGGGGATTACAATGAGCAGTTCTTC. Its protein is CASSPAPGTGDYNEQFF.

This chain links TRBV29-1 with TRBJ2-7, with TRBD1 matching 12 bases. This CDR3 has 15 amino acids. The germline CDR1 and CDR2 sequences are SQVTM and ANQGSEA. With V trimmed by 4 bases and J by 7 bases, 11 bases remained unmatched. CDR3 DNA: TGCAGCGTTGCTCCCGGGACAGGGGGCTTCGGAGAGCAGTACTTC. It codes for CSVAPGTGGFGEQYF.

This clone was picked up a small number of times. The genes are TRBV18 and TRBJ1-2; TRBD1 agrees at 7 bases. V dropped 3 bases and J dropped 7; count of bases not matched to a gene: 8. Germline CDR1 is KGHSH and CDR2 is LQKENI. This CDR3 spans 14 amino acids. The DNA of the CDR3 is TGTGCCAGCTCACCCTCGACAGGGCGGGGTGGCTACACCTTC. Protein product: CASSPSTGRGGYTF.

The genes are TRBV28 and TRBJ1-1, with 11 bases fitting TRBD1. V shed 6 bases and J 5 bases; nucleotides not matched to a gene: 11. Germline V gene sequence: CDR1 MDHEN, CDR2 SYDVKM. The CDR3 has 16 amino acids. This chain's CDR3 is CASRNPGQGVKTEAFF. The DNA of the CDR3 is TGTGCCAGCAGAAACCCGGGACAGGGGGTCAAGACTGAAGCTTTCTTT.

The chain joins TRBV28 to TRBJ1-2; TRBD1 is a possible D gene (6 bases). From germline, CDR1 is MDHEN and CDR2 SYDVKM. V was trimmed by 5 bases and J by 6 bases, leaving 22 bases between them. The CDR3 has 16 residues. CDR3: CASSVPLDRRSHGYTF. In DNA form, the CDR3 reads TGTGCCAGCAGTGTACCCCTAGACAGGAGGTCCCATGGCTACACCTTC.

The rearrangement joins TRBV5-1 to TRBJ2-7; the match to TRBD1 covers 7 bases. The CDR3 is 13 residues long. V gave up 4 bases and J gave up 3 bases; unmatched junction bases: 4. Per germline, CDR1 SGHRS and CDR2 YFSETQ. CDR3: CASSPGQIYEQYF. DNA of the CDR3: TGCGCCAGCAGCCCGGGACAGATCTACGAGCAGTACTTC.

V usage is TRBV7-2 and J usage is TRBJ1-2, with a possible D match to TRBD1 (5 bases). This CDR3 has 16 amino acids. Trimming left V 7 bases short and J 4 bases short, with 22 bases between. The germline V gene has CDR1 SGHTA and CDR2 FQGNSA. The CDR3 loop reads CASTQTRGGNGYGYTF. The CDR3 DNA is TGTGCCAGCACCCAGACTCGGGGGGGAAACGGCTATGGCTACACCTTC.

V usage is TRBV14 and J usage is TRBJ2-7; 10 bases are shared with TRBD1. CDR1 is SGHDN and CDR2 is FVKESK in the germline V gene. V lost 7 bases, J lost 4 bases, and 4 bases stayed unmatched. CDR3 length: 13 amino acids. The chain's CDR3 is CASTQDRGYEQYF. The CDR3 DNA is TGTGCCAGCACTCAGGACAGGGGGTACGAGCAGTACTTC.

The chain is built from TRBV28 and TRBJ1-4; no clear D gene. Germline CDR1 and CDR2: MDHEN and SYDVKM. This CDR3 has 14 residues. V was shortened by 6 bases and J by 0 bases, with 8 bases between the two germline ends. CDR3 residues: CASRLTSTNEKLFF. Here the CDR3 DNA reads TGTGCCAGCAGGCTTACTTCAACTAATGAAAAACTGTTTTTT.

The V call is TRBV5-4, the J call TRBJ2-3; TRBD2 matches at 11 bases. Trimming removed 0 bases from V and 3 bases from J; junction bases left unmatched: 0. This CDR3 region has 15 residues. CDR1 and CDR2 from the germline V gene are SGHNT and YYREEE (reference sequence). CDR3 DNA: TGTGCCAGCAGCTTGGTAGCGGGAGGGACAGATACGCAGTATTTT. This sequence encodes CASSLVAGGTDTQYF.

The chain links TRBV6-5 to TRBJ1-1, with D possibly TRBD1 on 5 matching bases. Trimming cost V 5 bases and J 1 base, with 11 bases left between them. The CDR3 contains 14 residues. CDR1 is MNHEY, CDR2 SVGAGI, per germline. CDR3 region: CASSTQGANTEAFF. CDR3 in DNA: TGTGCCAGCAGTACTCAGGGCGCGAACACTGAAGCTTTCTTT.

The chain links TRBV27 to TRBJ1-5; D unclear. V lost 2 bases, J lost 7 bases, and 9 bases lay in between. Per germline, CDR1 MNHEY and CDR2 SMNVEV (reference sequence). The CDR3 spans 13 residues. CDR3 loop: CASSLGSGQPQHF. CDR3 sequence (DNA): TGTGCCAGCAGTTTAGGGAGCGGACAGCCCCAGCATTTT.

This clone was counted between two and nine times. The chain links TRBV27 to TRBJ1-3; TRBD1 agrees at 7 bases. With 5 bases clipped from V and 4 bases from J, the junction kept 5 bases outside the gene matches. Germline-derived CDR1 and CDR2 are MNHEY and SMNVEV (reference sequence). The CDR3 consists of 14 residues. The CDR3 DNA reads as TGTGCCAGCAGTGAAACAGGGGTGGGAAACACCATATATTTT. It yields the protein CASSETGVGNTIYF.

This clone has more than one count but fewer than ten. This chain links TRBV6-1 with TRBJ2-1; D not resolved. V was trimmed by 10 bases and J by 0 bases, leaving 13 bases between them. Germline CDR1 is MNHNS and CDR2 is SASEGT. This CDR3 has 14 residues. The CDR3 region is CATTAYSSYNEQFF. As DNA, the CDR3 is TGTGCCACCACAGCCTATAGCTCCTACAATGAGCAGTTCTTC.

This CDR3 is CASSQTQRGGNEQFF. CDR3 DNA sequence: TGCGCCAGCAGCCAGACCCAACGGGGGGGTAATGAGCAGTTCTTC. V gene TRBV4-1 combines with J gene TRBJ2-1; 8 bases agree with TRBD2. The CDR3 extends over 15 amino acids. V dropped 3 bases and J dropped 7; count of bases not matched to a gene: 8. Germline CDR1 reads MGHRA; CDR2 reads YSYEKL.

This clone was seen a few times. The chain carries TRBV4-1 and TRBJ1-3; D ambiguous. Trimming pared 3 bases from V and 4 bases from J, leaving 10 bases between. The germline V gene has CDR1 MGHRA and CDR2 YSYEKL. CDR3 length: 14 amino acids. CDR3 in DNA: TGCGCCAGCAGCCAGGTGATACCCGGAAACACCATATATTTT. Translating it yields CASSQVIPGNTIYF.

CDR3 coding DNA: TGCGCCAGCAGCCCCCGGGGGTCTCGCACCGGGGAGCTGTTTTTT. The encoded protein is CASSPRGSRTGELFF. The chain recombines TRBV5-1 with TRBJ2-2, with D possibly being TRBD2 (6 bases). V gave up 4 bases and J gave up 4 bases, with 14 bases separating them. The germline CDR1 and CDR2 sequences are SGHRS and YFSETQ. This CDR3 comprises 15 residues.

The V gene is TRBV5-8, the J gene TRBJ2-3; the match to TRBD1 covers 7 bases. This CDR3 has 14 amino acids. Germline V gives CDR1 SGHTS, CDR2 YDEGEE. J lost 3 bases, V lost 4 bases, and 5 bases had no gene match. The CDR3 DNA is TGTGCCAGCAGCGCACTACAGGGGACAGATACGCAGTATTTT. This translates into CASSALQGTDTQYF.

The chain combines TRBV5-8 with TRBJ1-2, with TRBD1 matching 7 bases. Germline trimming cut 2 bases from V and 6 bases from J; bases unmatched to any gene: 4. This CDR3 contains 13 residues. The germline gives CDR1 SGHTS, CDR2 YDEGEE. The chain's CDR3 is CASSFRGMNGYTF. CDR3 nucleotide sequence: TGTGCCAGCAGCTTCAGGGGGATGAATGGCTACACCTTC.

The genes are TRBV5-6 and TRBJ2-7, with 7 positions matching TRBD2. CDR3 length: 13 amino acids. Trimming removed 4 bases from V and 4 bases from J; junction bases left unmatched: 5. Germline lookup yields CDR1 SGHDT and CDR2 YYEEEE. The CDR3 DNA follows: TGTGCCAGCAGCCGGGGGGTAGGATACGAGCAGTACTTC. Its translation: CASSRGVGYEQYF.

This clone was recorded a few times. The rearrangement joins TRBV11-2 to TRBJ2-7, with D possibly being TRBD1 (5 bases). The CDR3 spans 15 residues. Trimming removed 0 bases from V and 0 bases from J, with 9 bases in between. Germline V CDR1 and CDR2: SGHAT, FQNNGV. CDR3: CASSLDAGSSYEQYF. The CDR3 DNA reads TGTGCCAGCAGCTTAGATGCAGGGTCCTCCTACGAGCAGTACTTC.

V is TRBV6-6 and J is TRBJ2-3; 9 bases line up with TRBD2. Losses at the gene ends were 2 bases for V and 4 bases for J; bases not matched to a gene: 4. The length of the CDR3 is 15 residues. Germline loops: CDR1 MNHNY, CDR2 SVGAGI (reference sequence). In DNA, the CDR3 is TGTGCCAGCAGTTACGACGCGGGAGGGCCAGATACGCAGTATTTT. Translated, it gives CASSYDAGGPDTQYF.

The chain links TRBV28 to TRBJ1-5, with D uncertain. Germline V CDR1 and CDR2: MDHEN, SYDVKM. This CDR3 is 14 amino acids long. V was shortened by 3 bases and J by 6 bases, with 12 bases between the two germline ends. The CDR3 loop is CASSLPHQGQPQHF. CDR3 bases: TGTGCCAGCAGTTTGCCACATCAAGGTCAGCCCCAGCATTTT. Together with reference TRBV28 and TRBJ1-5, the CDR3 gives the full variable domain: DVKVTQSSRYLVKRTGEKVFLECVQDMDHENMFWYRQDPGLGLRLIYFSYDVKMKEKGDIPEGYSVSREKKERFSLILESASTNQTSMYLCASSLPHQGQPQHFGDGTRLSIL.